Only a few counts were recorded for the clone carrying this T cell receptor (beta chain). Its antigen is as yet unknown. The data were taken from a study of vaccination effects on CD4 cells after COVID-19. The method was immunoSEQ multiplex PCR; TCRdb's version includes in-frame clones alone and lacks a portion of them. The sample holds 45,000 to 50,000 clones, 65% to 80% seen once. Broader study findings: At late timepoints after vaccination, vaccine- and infection-induced clones shrank markedly.

The culture ran for about 10 days, and then CD4+ T cells were isolated. At days 3 and 7, half of the medium was exchanged for IL-2 medium. The V end lost 2 bases, the J end lost 4 bases, and 15 bases lay between the germline ends. This CDR3 has 16 residues. The V gene's germline CDR1 is KGHSH and CDR2 LQKENI. The chain has TRBV18 and TRBJ2-1; D may be TRBD2 (5 bases). Specimen: CD4+ T cells from PBMCs cultured without peptide, collected before COVID-19 vaccination. This clonotype was sampled from a human donor who received a COVID-19 vaccine. Here the CDR3 DNA reads TGTGCCAGCTCACCAGGGGTGGATAGCGCTTACAATGAGCAGTTCTTC. Translating gives CASSPGVDSAYNEQFF.